One and the same sample provided the 6 T cell receptor beta chains below, sequenced in a study of early T cells in non-severe SARS-CoV-2 infection. In TCRdb, the 5' RACE reads were re-called with MiXCR into one record per CDR3 protein. This sample has approximately 35,000 distinct CDR3 sequences, with approximately 5.4% found just once. The sequenced sample was whole blood. The source is an adult who was a healthcare worker with PCR-confirmed SARS-CoV-2 infection or an uninfected control (not recorded which).

This clonotype was seen at least ten times. The gene calls are TRBV7-8 and TRBJ1-1; TRBD1 aligns across 10 bases. Germline loops: CDR1 SGHVS, CDR2 FQNEAQ. The trim removed 1 base at V and 5 bases at J, leaving 4 bases unmatched. The CDR3 runs to 15 residues. The CDR3: CASSLGTGGGTEAFF. CDR3 DNA: TGTGCCAGCAGCTTAGGGACAGGGGGAGGGACTGAAGCTTTCTTT. Full variable domain (rest looked up from reference TRBV7-8 and TRBJ1-1): GAGVSQSPRYKVAKRGQDVALRCDPISGHVSLFWYQQALGQGPEFLTYFQNEAQLDKSGLPSDRFFAERPEGSVSTLKIQRTQQEDSAVYLCASSLGTGGGTEAFFGQGTRLTVV.

This sequence joins TRBV12-3 or TRBV12-4 and TRBJ1-4; perhaps TRBD1 as D (5 bases). The CDR3 is 14 amino acids. V lost 3 bases to trimming and J lost 7 bases, with 12 bases between them. CDR3 nucleotide sequence: TGTGCCAGCAGTTTGGGGAGGGGTAGTGAAAAACTGTTTTTT. As protein: CASSLGRGSEKLFF.

This clonotype came up many times. The chain has TRBV5-4 and TRBJ2-2; D unclear. V dropped 4 bases and J dropped 5 bases, with 9 bases sitting between them. The CDR3 runs to 13 residues. Germline V CDR1 and CDR2: SGHNT, YYREEE (reference sequence). The CDR3 loop reads CASSIDGTGELFF. In DNA form, the CDR3 reads TGTGCCAGCAGCATCGACGGGACCGGGGAGCTGTTTTTT.

In this sample, this clonotype turned up many times. V is TRBV3-1 and J is TRBJ1-2, with no clear D. Trimming stripped 5 bases from V and 5 bases from J, with 9 bases between. Germline V lookup: CDR1 LGHDT, CDR2 YNNKEL (reference sequence). The CDR3 covers 12 residues. CDR3 sequence reads: CASSEKSYGYTF. DNA for the CDR3: TGTGCCAGCAGCGAGAAAAGTTATGGCTACACCTTC.

Ten or more counts support this clonotype. The J gene is TRBJ2-7, the V gene TRBV4-2; 11 nucleotides align to TRBD2. This CDR3 is 17 amino acids long. Losses at the gene ends were 0 bases for V and 1 base for J; bases not matched to a gene: 5. Germline CDR1 and CDR2: LGHNA and YNFKEQ. This CDR3 is CASSQEATSGGSYEQYF. In nucleotides, the CDR3 is TGTGCCAGCAGCCAAGAGGCCACTAGCGGGGGATCCTACGAGCAGTACTTC.

The sample holds many counts of this clonotype. The chain combines TRBV6-1 with TRBJ1-5, with a possible D match to TRBD1 (5 bases). The germline V gene has CDR1 MNHNS and CDR2 SASEGT. V was cut by 4 bases and J by 5 bases, with 9 bases left in between. This CDR3 contains 13 residues. CDR3 loop: CASSVQGDQPQHF. In DNA, the CDR3 is TGTGCCAGCAGTGTCCAGGGAGATCAGCCCCAGCATTTT.